This T cell receptor (beta chain) emerged from a study of shared clonotypes between healthy human individuals. The study, taken as a whole, reports: Naive subsets generally exceeded memory subsets in estimated richness.

As to this clone: Its cognate antigen is unknown. This CDR3 is also generated by other DNA sequences in the sample.

Clones were read by immunoSEQ multiplex PCR, and TCRdb kept only the in-frame ones, dropping some. The sample shows about 2.3 million clones, more than 85% of them seen only once. V lost 2 bases and J lost 2; bases outside the gene matches: 3. Germline loops: CDR1 MDHEN, CDR2 SYDVKM. The CDR3 contains 15 residues. V and J are TRBV28 and TRBJ2-7; 10 nucleotides agree with TRBD1. Sequenced material: naive CD4+ T cells from PBMCs. The subset: CD45RA+ positively selected. This TCR was recovered from a man younger than 35 in good health. Some clones in this sample may be carry-over from other donors' samples. The CDR3 bases are TGTGCCAGCAGTTTACCCGGACAGGGGGCCTACGAGCAGTACTTC. It translates to CASSLPGQGAYEQYF.